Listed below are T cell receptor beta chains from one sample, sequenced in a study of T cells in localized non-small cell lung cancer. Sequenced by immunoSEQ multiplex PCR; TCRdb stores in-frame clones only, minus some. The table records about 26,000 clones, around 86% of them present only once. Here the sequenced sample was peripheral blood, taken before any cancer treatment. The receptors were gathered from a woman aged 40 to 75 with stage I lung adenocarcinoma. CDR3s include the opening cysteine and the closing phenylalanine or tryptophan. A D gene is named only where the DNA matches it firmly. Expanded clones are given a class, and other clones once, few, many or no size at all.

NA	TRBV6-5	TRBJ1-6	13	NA	TGTGCCAGCGGCCCTATACCCAATTCACCCCTCCACTTT	CASGPIPNSPLHF
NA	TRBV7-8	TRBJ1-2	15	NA	TGTGCCAGCAGCTTAGGCCGGCCAGATCGGTTTGGCTACACCTTC	CASSLGRPDRFGYTF
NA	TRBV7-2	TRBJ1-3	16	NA	TGTGCCAGCAGCTTAGGGATCCTTAGCTCTGGAAACACCATATATTTT	CASSLGILSSGNTIYF
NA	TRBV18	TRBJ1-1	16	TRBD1	TGTGCCAGCTCACCAAGGGGACAGGGGCCGCGCACTGAAGCTTTCTTT	CASSPRGQGPRTEAFF
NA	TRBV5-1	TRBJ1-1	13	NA	TGCGCCAGCAGCTGGGACATAAAAACTGAAGCTTTCTTT	CASSWDIKTEAFF
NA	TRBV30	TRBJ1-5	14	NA	TGTGCCTGGAGTGTACGCAGGATCAATCAGCCCCAGCATTTT	CAWSVRRINQPQHF
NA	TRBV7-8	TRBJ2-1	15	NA	TGTGCCAGCAGCTTAGAACCGCTCTCCTACAATGAGCAGTTCTTC	CASSLEPLSYNEQFF
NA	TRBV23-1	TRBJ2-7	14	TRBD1	TGCGCCAGCAGTCAACAGGGGGATACCTACGAGCAGTACTTC	CASSQQGDTYEQYF
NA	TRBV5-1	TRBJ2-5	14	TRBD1	TGCGCCAGCAGCTTGAGGGACAGCCAAGAGACCCAGTACTTC	CASSLRDSQETQYF
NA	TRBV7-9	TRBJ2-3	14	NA	TGTGCCAGCAAGGAATCGATCAGCACAGATACGCAGTATTTT	CASKESISTDTQYF
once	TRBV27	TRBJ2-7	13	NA	TGTGCCAGCAGAGGGACTTTCGGATACGAGCAGTACTTC	CASRGTFGYEQYF
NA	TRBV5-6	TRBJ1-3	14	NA	TGTGCCAGCAGCTTGGCCGCGAATGGAAACACCATATATTTT	CASSLAANGNTIYF
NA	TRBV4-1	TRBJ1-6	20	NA	TGCGCCAGCAGCCAGGATCTTGCCGGGGGAAAGAGAACCTATAATTCACCCCTCCACTTT	CASSQDLAGGKRTYNSPLHF
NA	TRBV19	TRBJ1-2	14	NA	TGTGCCAGTACGACCCCAGACAGAGACTATGGCTACACCTTC	CASTTPDRDYGYTF
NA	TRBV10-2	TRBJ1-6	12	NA	TGCGCCAGCGGGCCGGGTATTTCACCCCTCCACTTT	CASGPGISPLHF
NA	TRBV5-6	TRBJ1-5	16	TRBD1	TGTGCCAGCAGCTTGCAGGGGGCCGCTAGCAATCAGCCCCAGCATTTT	CASSLQGAASNQPQHF
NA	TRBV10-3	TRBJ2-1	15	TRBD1	TGTGCCACACGGACCGGGACAGGGGAAAACAATGAGCAGTTCTTC	CATRTGTGENNEQFF
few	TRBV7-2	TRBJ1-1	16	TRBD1	TGTGCCAGCAGCTTAGCGAGAGGGACAGGGGGCACTGAAGCTTTCTTT	CASSLARGTGGTEAFF
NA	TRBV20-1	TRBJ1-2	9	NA	TGCAGTGCTAGCTATGGCTACACCTTC	CSASYGYTF
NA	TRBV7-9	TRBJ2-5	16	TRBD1	TGTGCCAGCAGCTTAGGGGCAGGGGGCGTTCAAGAGACCCAGTACTTC	CASSLGAGGVQETQYF
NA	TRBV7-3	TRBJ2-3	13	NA	TGTGCCAGCAGCCCGCAGACAGGCGATGCGCAGTATTTT	CASSPQTGDAQYF
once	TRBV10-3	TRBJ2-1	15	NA	TGTGCCATCAGTGGATGGGACGAGTATGTTGGTGAGCAGTTCTTC	CAISGWDEYVGEQFF
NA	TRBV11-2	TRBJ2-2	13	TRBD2	TGTGCCAGCCGACACCGGGGGGGCGGGGAGCTGTTTTTT	CASRHRGGGELFF